The entry below gives a single T cell receptor beta chain sequence along with its context. No antigen is known for it. The data derive from a study of T cell repertoires in cytomegalovirus infection. Study-level information: Alongside well-studied HLA-B-restricted CMV epitopes, recently identified HLA-C-restricted CMV epitopes were also used.

CDR3 length: 11 residues. With 8 bases removed from V and 8 bases from J, the gap between germline ends came to 13 bases. Each CDR3 protein is one row after TCRdb ran MiXCR on the reads. The table includes 100,000 to 120,000 distinct CDR3 sequences, around 31% detected once. The rearrangement links TRBV5-3 to TRBJ1-1; D is ambiguous. TRBV5-3 is an open reading frame, and its role is uncertain. The TCR was taken from a human donor in good health (CMV status not recorded). Some clones in this sample may be carry-over from other donors' samples. The source material was CD8+ T cells from cultured PBMCs, sampled from culture after CMV antigen stimulation. The CDR3 sequence: CASSQETEAFF. CDR3 DNA: TGTGCCAGCAGCCAAGAGACGGAAGCTTTCTTT.